Each of the 28 T cell receptor beta chains below was sequenced from the same sample in a study of cytomegalovirus exposure and HLA in healthy donors. Both 60 Vbeta primers and 13 Jbeta primers went into the PCR. Only in-frame clones appear in the TCRdb table, and some are missing; sequencing was by immunoSEQ multiplex PCR. The table shows about 31,000 clones, with 65% occurring only once. Sequenced: PBMCs. Receptors were obtained from a man between 45 and 60 years old in good health and CMV-seropositive.

This clone was counted once. J is TRBJ2-3 and V is TRBV6-5; D not certain. CDR3 size: 12 residues. V lost 5 bases, J lost 3 bases, and 6 bases lay in between. Germline lookup yields CDR1 MNHEY and CDR2 SVGAGI. CDR3 sequence (DNA): TGTGCCAGCAGTCAGGCTACAGATACGCAGTATTTT. Its protein is CASSQATDTQYF.

This clone occurred a few times. The chain is built from TRBV4-3 and TRBJ2-3, with 12 bases matching TRBD2. This CDR3 region has 18 residues. Germline lookup yields CDR1 LGHNA and CDR2 YSLEER. The J segment lost 7 bases and the V segment lost 0 bases, leaving 11 bases of the junction unmatched. The CDR3 nucleotides are TGCGCCAGCAGCCAAGATCTCTCTAGCGGGGGGGCCAAATATACGCAGTATTTT. Its protein product is CASSQDLSSGGAKYTQYF.

CDR3 sequence (DNA): TGTGCCAGCAGTCAGGGGGCACTGGGAAACATTCAGTACTTC. It codes for CASSQGALGNIQYF. The V and J genes are TRBV6-1 and TRBJ2-4, with 8 positions matching TRBD1. Germline CDR1 and CDR2: MNHNS and SASEGT. J was trimmed by 6 bases and V by 5 bases; bases with no gene match: 6. The CDR3 is made up of 14 amino acids.

This clone showed up just once. This chain uses TRBV13 with TRBJ2-7; D is possibly TRBD1 (5 bases). CDR3 length equals 13 residues. Per germline, CDR1 PRHDT and CDR2 FYEKMQ (reference sequence). The V end lost 4 bases, the J end lost 1 base, and 8 bases lay between the germline ends. In nucleotides, the CDR3 is TGTGCCAGCAGCTCAGGACAATCCTACGAGCAGTACTTC. Amino acids: CASSSGQSYEQYF.

This clone showed up just a few times. The chain joins TRBV9 to TRBJ2-1; D is possibly TRBD1 (5 bases). This CDR3 spans 17 amino acids. Trimming left V 3 bases short and J 5 bases short, with 21 bases between. The germline CDR1 and CDR2 sequences are SGDLS and YYNGEE. CDR3 DNA sequence: TGTGCCAGCAGCGCAACCCTAGGGGCAGGGCCTAACAATGAGCAGTTCTTC. Protein product: CASSATLGAGPNNEQFF.

This chain uses TRBV5-6 with TRBJ2-7, with D perhaps TRBD1 (5 bases). V was shortened by 0 bases and J by 3 bases, with 7 bases between the two germline ends. The CDR3 covers 13 residues. Germline CDR1 and CDR2: SGHDT and YYEEEE. CDR3 in amino acids: CASSLEGIYEQYF. CDR3 coding DNA: TGTGCCAGCAGCTTGGAGGGGATCTACGAGCAGTACTTC.

The chain employs TRBV28 and TRBJ1-5, with D possibly being TRBD1 (5 bases). V lost 8 bases to trimming and J lost 0 bases, with 14 bases between them. Germline V gene data show CDR1 as MDHEN and CDR2 as SYDVKM. There are 15 residues in the CDR3. The CDR3 loop reads CASGRGEPSNQPQHF. DNA for the CDR3: TGTGCCAGCGGACGGGGGGAACCTAGCAATCAGCCCCAGCATTTT.

In the case of this clone: The junction departs from the called germline gene at one end, perhaps through a read error. This CDR3 reads CSSSLEFLVEGFF. The CDR3 nucleotides read TGTTCCAGCAGCTTAGAATTCCTTGTTGAGGGGTTCTTC. The rearrangement uses TRBV7-9 and TRBJ2-1; D possibly corresponds to TRBD2 (5 bases). The CDR3 length is 13 residues. Germline CDR1 and CDR2: SEHNR and FQNEAQ (reference sequence).

The V and J genes are TRBV30 and TRBJ2-7; 7 bases fit TRBD1. The V and J ends lost 1 base and 0 bases, in that order; junction bases with no gene match: 3. The CDR3 totals 14 residues. The germline V gene has CDR1 GTSNPN and CDR2 SVGIG (reference sequence). The CDR3 loop is CAWSDRGYSYEQYF. For the CDR3, the DNA is TGTGCCTGGAGTGACAGGGGCTACTCCTACGAGCAGTACTTC.

The V gene is TRBV27, the J gene TRBJ1-2, with D possibly matching TRBD1 (6 bases). This CDR3 is 14 amino acids long. Trimming cost V 3 bases and J 4 bases, with 12 bases left between them. The V gene's germline CDR1 is MNHEY and CDR2 SMNVEV (reference sequence). The CDR3 reads CASSLGAGIYGYTF. The CDR3 coding sequence is TGTGCCAGCAGTTTGGGGGCAGGGATCTATGGCTACACCTTC.

The gene calls are TRBV5-1 and TRBJ2-3; no clear D. The ends were cut back, 3 bases at V and 2 bases at J, with 13 bases in the middle. CDR3 length: 15 residues. Per the germline V gene, CDR1 is SGHRS and CDR2 is YFSETQ. Written as DNA, the CDR3 is TGCGCCAGCAGCTCCGTTAGAGTCAACACAGATACGCAGTATTTT. It is translated as CASSSVRVNTDTQYF.

The rearrangement links TRBV6-1 to TRBJ1-1; 9 nucleotides line up with TRBD1. Germline CDR1 MNHNS, CDR2 SASEGT. The CDR3 extends over 14 amino acids. Losses at the gene ends were 7 bases for V and 4 bases for J; bases not matched to a gene: 7. For the CDR3, the DNA is TGTGCCAGCAACACGGGACAGGGTTTCACTGAAGCTTTCTTT. Translation: CASNTGQGFTEAFF.

In this sample, this clone turned up once. The chain carries TRBV7-2 and TRBJ2-7; TRBD2 is a possible D gene (5 bases). The germline V and J ends were trimmed by 8 bases and 10 bases, with 15 bases remaining between them. CDR3 size: 11 residues. Per germline, CDR1 SGHTA and CDR2 FQGNSA. CDR3 coding DNA: TGTGCCAGCGGCTGGACTCAAGCTCAGTACTTC. Translated, it gives CASGWTQAQYF.

V usage is TRBV6-5 and J usage is TRBJ2-1, with 13 bases lining up with TRBD2. The ends lost 2 bases at V and 9 bases at J; junction bases unmatched: 1. The germline V gene has CDR1 MNHEY and CDR2 SVGAGI. This CDR3 is 14 amino acids long. The CDR3 DNA is TGTGCCAGCAGTTACGGGACTAGCGGGGTTGAGCAGTTCTTC. As protein: CASSYGTSGVEQFF.

This chain joins TRBV6-4 and TRBJ2-2, with 8 bases matching TRBD1. With 5 bases clipped from V and 6 bases from J, the junction kept 5 bases outside the gene matches. Germline lookup yields CDR1 MRHNA and CDR2 SNTAGT. The CDR3 consists of 14 residues. CDR3 sequence: CASSPTGAAGELFF. The CDR3 coding sequence is TGTGCCAGCAGTCCGACAGGGGCGGCCGGGGAGCTGTTTTTT.

This chain uses TRBV9 with TRBJ1-5; D perhaps matches TRBD1 (5 bases). The V gene's germline CDR1 is SGDLS and CDR2 YYNGEE. This CDR3 spans 15 amino acids. Trimming removed 3 bases from V and 4 bases from J, with 14 bases in between. This CDR3 reads CASSAGGGRNQPQHF. The CDR3 nucleotides read TGTGCCAGCAGCGCGGGGGGAGGGCGGAATCAGCCCCAGCATTTT.

This CDR3 is CASSVSDQETQYF. The CDR3 bases are TGCGCCAGCAGCGTCAGCGACCAAGAGACCCAGTACTTC. J is TRBJ2-5 and V is TRBV5-1; D unclear. This CDR3 has 13 amino acids. Germline loops: CDR1 SGHRS, CDR2 YFSETQ. The V end was cut by 4 bases, the J end by 0 bases, with 7 bases between.

This clone has only one observation. The V gene is TRBV7-9, the J gene TRBJ2-7; the match to TRBD2 covers 10 bases. The CDR3 runs to 15 residues. CDR1 is SEHNR and CDR2 is FQNEAQ in the germline V gene (reference sequence). After removal of 1 base from V and 6 bases from J, the junction contained 6 bases not matched to a gene. The CDR3: CASSLGRSSGSEQYF. The CDR3 coding sequence is TGTGCCAGCAGCTTAGGCCGGTCTAGCGGGAGCGAGCAGTACTTC. Variable domain in full (rest from reference TRBV7-9 and TRBJ2-7): DTGVSQNPRHKITKRGQNVTFRCDPISEHNRLYWYRQTLGQGPEFLTYFQNEAQLEKSRLLSDRFSAERPKGSFSTLEIQRTEQGDSAMYLCASSLGRSSGSEQYFGPGTRLTVT.

V is TRBV29-1 and J is TRBJ2-1; 9 bases are a match to TRBD1. CDR3 size: 12 residues. The ends lost 7 bases at V and 8 bases at J; junction bases unmatched: 6. Germline V gives CDR1 SQVTM, CDR2 ANQGSEA. The CDR3 is CSAYRGRDEQFF. The DNA for the CDR3 is TGCAGCGCTTACAGGGGGCGAGATGAGCAGTTCTTC.

The chain uses TRBV5-1 and TRBJ2-3; 7 bases line up with TRBD1. Germline lookup yields CDR1 SGHRS and CDR2 YFSETQ. This CDR3 is built from 17 residues. Trimming took 2 bases from V and 3 from J; bases not matched to a gene: 12. The CDR3 nucleotides read TGCGCCAGCAGCTTCTACTCCTCCGGGACAGAAACAGATACGCAGTATTTT. Its protein is CASSFYSSGTETDTQYF.

The chain joins TRBV10-3 to TRBJ2-6; TRBD1 agrees at 9 bases. Trimming removed 8 bases from V and 5 bases from J; junction bases left unmatched: 4. The CDR3 sequence is 14 residues long. Germline values: CDR1 ENHRY, CDR2 SYGVKD. The CDR3 region has the DNA TGTGCCATCGGACAGGGGACGAGGGCCAACGTCCTGACTTTC. This gives the protein CAIGQGTRANVLTF.

This chain links TRBV25-1 with TRBJ1-1, with a weak D call TRBD1 (5 bases). The germline V gene has CDR1 MGHDK and CDR2 SYGVNS. Trimming stripped 6 bases from V and 4 bases from J, with 15 bases between. The CDR3 has 14 residues. The DNA for the CDR3 is TGTGCCAGCAGAGAGCCGGGGGAGAGCACTGAAGCTTTCTTT. Protein: CASREPGESTEAFF.

This clone was detected only a few times. The chain combines TRBV4-3 with TRBJ1-4; D ambiguous. Trimming shortened V by 0 bases and J by 9 bases, and 8 bases separated the two germline ends. CDR3 length: 13 residues. Germline-derived CDR1 and CDR2 are LGHNA and YSLEER. The CDR3 DNA reads TGCGCCAGCAGCCAAGAGCGCGGGAAAAAACTGTTTTTT. Encoded protein: CASSQERGKKLFF.

This chain joins TRBV6-6 and TRBJ2-7; no clear D. V was shortened by 8 bases and J by 5 bases, with 10 bases between the two germline ends. The CDR3 has 11 amino acids. Germline loops: CDR1 MNHNY, CDR2 SVGAGI (reference sequence). CDR3 DNA sequence: TGTGCCAGCCGGAGACGGGACGAGCAGTACTTC. It is translated as CASRRRDEQYF.

The chain recombines TRBV10-3 with TRBJ1-5, with D unresolved. Trimming took 10 bases from V and 2 from J, leaving 12 bases between them. Germline V gene data show CDR1 as ENHRY and CDR2 as SYGVKD. The CDR3 consists of 13 residues. CDR3 protein: CATRDEGNQPQHF. The CDR3 nucleotides are TGTGCCACCCGTGACGAGGGCAATCAGCCCCAGCATTTT.

This clone was picked up one time. This chain links TRBV25-1 with TRBJ1-6; no firm D call. Germline-derived CDR1 and CDR2 are MGHDK and SYGVNS. V gave up 1 base and J gave up 8 bases, with 12 bases separating them. The CDR3 covers 15 residues. CDR3 amino acids: CASSELTLLDSPLHF. Written as DNA, the CDR3 is TGTGCCAGCAGTGAATTGACTCTGTTGGATTCACCCCTCCACTTT.

This chain joins TRBV1 and TRBJ2-7; the tabulated D call, TRBD1, remains unverified against the DNA. TRBV1 is a pseudogene locus. The CDR3 length is 15 residues. The CDR3 nucleotides read TGCACCAGCACCCCTGAAGGGGGACAGGAACCCGAGCAGTACTTC. This sequence encodes CTSTPEGGQEPEQYF.

The chain employs TRBV5-1 and TRBJ2-7, with D perhaps matching TRBD1 (7 bases). Between the trimmed V and J ends, which lost 2 bases and 7 bases, there was a span of 28 bases. CDR1 is SGHRS and CDR2 is YFSETQ in the germline V gene. The CDR3 sequence is 18 residues long. The CDR3 sequence: CASSFSPGGSSGSGEQYF. As DNA, the CDR3 is TGCGCCAGCAGCTTTTCACCAGGGGGGTCTTCTGGCTCGGGGGAGCAGTACTTC.